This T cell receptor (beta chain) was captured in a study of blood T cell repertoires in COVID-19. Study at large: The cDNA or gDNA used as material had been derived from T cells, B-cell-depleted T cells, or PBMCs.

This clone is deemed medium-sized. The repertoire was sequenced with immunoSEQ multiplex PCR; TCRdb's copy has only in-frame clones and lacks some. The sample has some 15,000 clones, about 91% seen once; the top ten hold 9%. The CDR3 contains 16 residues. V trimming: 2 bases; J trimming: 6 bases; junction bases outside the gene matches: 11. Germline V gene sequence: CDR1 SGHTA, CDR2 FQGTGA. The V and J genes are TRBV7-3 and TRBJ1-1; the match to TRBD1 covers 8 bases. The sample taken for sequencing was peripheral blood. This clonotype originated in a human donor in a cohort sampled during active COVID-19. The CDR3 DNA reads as TGTGCCAGCAGCTTACCTAGGACAGGGAGGGAAGCTGAAGCTTTCTTT. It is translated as CASSLPRTGREAEAFF.